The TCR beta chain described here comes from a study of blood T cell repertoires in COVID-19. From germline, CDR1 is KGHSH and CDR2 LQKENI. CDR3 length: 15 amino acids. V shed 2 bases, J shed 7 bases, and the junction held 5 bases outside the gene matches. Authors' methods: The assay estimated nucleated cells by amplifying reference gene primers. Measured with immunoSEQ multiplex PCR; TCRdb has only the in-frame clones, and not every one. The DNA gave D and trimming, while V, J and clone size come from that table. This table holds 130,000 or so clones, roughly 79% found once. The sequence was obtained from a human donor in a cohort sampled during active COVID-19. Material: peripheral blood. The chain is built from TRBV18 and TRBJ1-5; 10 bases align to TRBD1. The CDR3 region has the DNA TGTGCCAGCTCACCAGACGGGACAGGGGCACAGCCCCAGCATTTT. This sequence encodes CASSPDGTGAQPQHF.